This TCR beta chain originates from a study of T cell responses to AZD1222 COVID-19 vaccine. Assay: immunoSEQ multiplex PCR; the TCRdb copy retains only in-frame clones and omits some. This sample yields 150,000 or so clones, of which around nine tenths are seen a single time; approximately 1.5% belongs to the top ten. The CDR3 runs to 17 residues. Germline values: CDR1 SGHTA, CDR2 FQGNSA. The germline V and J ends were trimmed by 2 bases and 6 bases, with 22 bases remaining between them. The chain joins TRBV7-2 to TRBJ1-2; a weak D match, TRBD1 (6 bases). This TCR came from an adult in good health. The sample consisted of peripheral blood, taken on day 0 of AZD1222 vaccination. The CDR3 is CASSLFVGGPAGNGYTF. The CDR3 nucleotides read TGTGCCAGCAGCTTATTCGTGGGGGGGCCGGCAGGAAATGGCTACACCTTC.